This T cell receptor beta chain comes out of a study of cytomegalovirus exposure and HLA in healthy donors. The PCR ran on 60 Vbeta and 13 Jbeta primers. Sequenced by immunoSEQ multiplex PCR; TCRdb stores in-frame clones only, minus some. The sample consists of 150,000 to 200,000 clones, 75% to 85% of them appearing once. The V gene end was trimmed by 6 bases and the J gene end by 5 bases; junction bases not matched to a gene: 9. The CDR3 spans 14 residues. Per germline, CDR1 SGHNT and CDR2 YENEEA. This clonotype originated in a boy aged 5 to 17 in good health and CMV-seronegative. The chain combines TRBV11-3 with TRBJ2-5, with TRBD1 matching 7 bases. Sample: PBMCs. The CDR3 is CASRTQGEWETQYF. CDR3 in DNA: TGTGCCAGCAGGACCCAGGGGGAATGGGAGACCCAGTACTTC.